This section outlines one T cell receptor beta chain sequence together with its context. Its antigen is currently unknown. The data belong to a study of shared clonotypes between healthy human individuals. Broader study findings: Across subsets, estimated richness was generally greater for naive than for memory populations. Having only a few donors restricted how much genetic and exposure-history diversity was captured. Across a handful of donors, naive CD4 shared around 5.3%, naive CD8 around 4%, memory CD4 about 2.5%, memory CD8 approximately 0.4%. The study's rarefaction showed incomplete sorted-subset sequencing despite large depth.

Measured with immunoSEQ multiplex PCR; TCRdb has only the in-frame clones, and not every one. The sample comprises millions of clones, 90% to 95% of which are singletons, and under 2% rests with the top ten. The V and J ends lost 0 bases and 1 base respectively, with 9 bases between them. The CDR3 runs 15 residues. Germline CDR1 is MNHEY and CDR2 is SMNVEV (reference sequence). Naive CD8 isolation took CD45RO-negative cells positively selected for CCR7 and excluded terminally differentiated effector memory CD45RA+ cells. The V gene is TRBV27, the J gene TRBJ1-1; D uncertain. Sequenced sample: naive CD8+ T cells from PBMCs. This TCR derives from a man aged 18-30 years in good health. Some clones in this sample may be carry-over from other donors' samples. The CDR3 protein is CASSLSMEGNTEAFF. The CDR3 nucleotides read TGTGCCAGCAGTTTATCGATGGAGGGGAACACTGAAGCTTTCTTT.